The T cell receptor beta chain under discussion was sequenced for a study of cytomegalovirus exposure and HLA in healthy donors. With respect to this clone: Antigen: not known. The sample holds other DNA sequences that translate to the same CDR3.

Looked up from germline, CDR1 is SGDLS and CDR2 is YYNGEE. The CDR3 sequence is 14 residues long. With 2 bases clipped from V and 0 bases from J, the junction kept 1 base outside the gene matches. Some clones are missing from TCRdb's copy, which holds only in-frame ones; the method was immunoSEQ multiplex PCR. The data show about 360,000 clones, more than 80% seen once. The study, taken as a whole, reports: Among TCR beta chains, those listed as cytomegalovirus-associated numbered fewer than 200. Most observed TCR sequences were rare, whereas some public TCRs were detected in many donors. Within the roughly 120 validation repertoires, first-cohort TCR clusters tended to co-occur, according to a later analysis.

The donors were in the roughly 130-subject validation cohort, distinct from the roughly 700-subject first cohort. The clonotype originates from a woman younger than 30 in good health and CMV-seronegative. This chain connects TRBV9 to TRBJ1-1; 7 bases line up with TRBD1. The sample comprised PBMCs. This chain's CDR3 is CASSVGQLNTEAFF. For the CDR3, the DNA is TGTGCCAGCAGCGTGGGACAGTTGAACACTGAAGCTTTCTTT.